The entry that follows covers one T cell receptor (beta chain) sequence. These data are taken from a study of neoadjuvant anti-PD-1 for oral cavity cancer. This CDR3 has 12 residues. Germline-derived CDR1 and CDR2 are MNHEY and SMNVEV (reference sequence). The germline V and J ends were trimmed by 5 bases and 0 bases, with 4 bases remaining between them. Produced via immunoSEQ multiplex PCR; TCRdb's table is partial and in-frame only. The sample lists some 71,000 clones, over 70% occurring once. This sequence was found in a person between 40 and 80 years old with oral cavity squamous cell carcinoma. This chain joins TRBV27 and TRBJ2-5; D is undetermined. Specimen: PBMCs, collected before nivolumab (anti-PD-1) treatment. CDR3 region: CASSRDQETQYF. The CDR3, as DNA: TGTGCCAGCAGTCGCGACCAAGAGACCCAGTACTTC.